Listed below are T cell receptor beta chains from one sample, sequenced in a study of a mutant IDH1 vaccine in newly diagnosed glioma. Antigens for these TCRs are unknown. Sequenced by immunoSEQ multiplex PCR; TCRdb stores in-frame clones only, minus some. The sample includes roughly 32,000 clones, roughly 75% of them seen just once. The sequenced sample was PBMCs, obtained from a glioma patient whose treatment included an IDH1 peptide vaccine. The source is a man between 40 and 49 years old with glioma. Some clones in this sample may be carry-over from other donors' samples. Each CDR3 is given without its conserved first and last residue. D genes are given only for firm matches. Part of the rows lack a size; the others show once, few, many or a class for expanded clones.

v_call,j_call,d_call,clone_size,cdr3_aa
TRBV2,TRBJ2-7,TRBD2,-,ASSDAGGPYEQY
TRBV14,TRBJ2-7,-,-,ASSQAYEQY
TRBV7-2,TRBJ2-7,-,-,ASTPDRGSYEQY
TRBV5-4,TRBJ1-3,TRBD1,-,ASSPMQGALGNTIY
TRBV10-3,TRBJ1-1,TRBD1,once,AISIYPGQGAAEAF
TRBV2,TRBJ2-7,-,-,ASTRDYEQY
TRBV12-5,TRBJ1-1,-,-,ASGFGGVGSTEAF
TRBV19,TRBJ1-5,-,-,ASSMGFWNSPQH
TRBV5-1,TRBJ2-5,-,-,ASSFGPSETQY
TRBV30,TRBJ1-1,-,-,ACAGSFGTEAF
TRBV6-5,TRBJ1-2,-,-,ASSKQRIQIYGYT
TRBV28,TRBJ1-1,-,-,ATHQAPNTETF
TRBV4-1,TRBJ2-2,TRBD1,-,ASRTTGTANTGELF
TRBV25-1,TRBJ1-2,-,-,ASSLPGVEAYGYT
TRBV5-1,TRBJ1-1,TRBD1,-,ASGGQGNTEAF
TRBV30,TRBJ2-7,TRBD1,-,AWSVHLSGTGFSYEQY
TRBV4-3,TRBJ1-3,-,-,ASSQAGSTGNTIY
TRBV13,TRBJ1-2,TRBD1,once,ASSLPLGKGARYGYT
TRBV4-3,TRBJ1-2,-,-,ASSLADRTYGYT
TRBV7-2,TRBJ1-1,-,-,ASSYTGNTEAF
TRBV5-4,TRBJ1-6,-,-,ASSLDRQPNSPLH
TRBV19,TRBJ1-6,-,-,ASRQVNSPLH
TRBV5-1,TRBJ2-7,-,-,ASSRGGITYEQY
TRBV6-1,TRBJ1-2,-,-,ASSDNTGTGGGYT
TRBV7-6,TRBJ1-6,-,-,ASSSDKTWPLH
TRBV10-3,TRBJ1-2,-,-,AIREGNYGYT
TRBV19,TRBJ1-2,-,few,ASSTNGGANYGYT
TRBV6-5,TRBJ1-1,-,-,ASSFLQGDTEAF
TRBV15,TRBJ1-5,-,-,ATSRVDGNQPQH
TRBV6-5,TRBJ1-1,-,-,ASSRQVGYTEAF
TRBV28,TRBJ2-7,TRBD2,-,ASSSPGLAGFQY
TRBV4-1,TRBJ1-1,TRBD1,few,ASSQGEQGAWNTEAF
TRBV5-1,TRBJ1-1,-,-,ASSLEGGNTEAF
TRBV18,TRBJ1-2,TRBD1,-,ASSPGTGGGYT
TRBV4-3,TRBJ1-3,-,-,ASSRSRGSGNTIY